This note documents a single T cell receptor beta chain sequence. This CDR3 is 16 amino acids long. Germline V gene sequence: CDR1 SNHLY, CDR2 FYNNEI. Germline trimming cut 4 bases from V and 7 bases from J; bases unmatched to any gene: 9. This sample was taken from a study of T cell responses to AZD1222 COVID-19 vaccine. Assay used: immunoSEQ multiplex PCR; TCRdb lists only in-frame clones, some missing. This table has tens of thousands of clones, less than 95% appearing once. The material sequenced was peripheral blood, taken 28 days after the second AZD1222 dose. This chain joins TRBV2 and TRBJ1-6, with TRBD1 matching 8 bases. The origin of this receptor is an adult who received the AZD1222 COVID-19 vaccine. CDR3 sequence (DNA): TGTGCCAGCAGTGGAGACAGGGGCTCCGGCAATTCACCCCTCCACTTT. Residues: CASSGDRGSGNSPLHF.